The 15 T cell receptor beta chains given below trace back to one sample, sequenced in a study of blood T cell repertoires in COVID-19. TCRdb keeps only in-frame clones here, not all; method: immunoSEQ multiplex PCR. The sample holds about 33,000 clones, 87% seen once. Sequencing was done on a sample of peripheral blood. These receptors originate from a man in his 60s with acute or convalescent COVID-19.

The V gene is TRBV13, the J gene TRBJ1-2; maybe TRBD1 (6 bases). The germline V gene has CDR1 PRHDT and CDR2 FYEKMQ (reference sequence). V was cut by 4 bases and J by 4 bases, with 10 bases left in between. The CDR3 runs 13 residues. CDR3 nucleotides: TGTGCCAGCAGCTCCCGGACAGCCTATGGCTACACCTTC. It yields the protein CASSSRTAYGYTF.

V gene TRBV5-1 combines with J gene TRBJ1-1, with D possibly matching TRBD1 (5 bases). Trimming shortened V by 0 bases and J by 2 bases, and 8 bases separated the two germline ends. Germline loops: CDR1 SGHRS, CDR2 YFSETQ. This CDR3 comprises 14 residues. This CDR3 reads CASSLAGQNTEAFF. CDR3 in DNA: TGCGCCAGCAGCTTGGCCGGACAAAACACTGAAGCTTTCTTT.

The V and J genes are TRBV30 and TRBJ2-2, with TRBD1 matching 7 bases. Germline V gene data show CDR1 as GTSNPN and CDR2 as SVGIG (reference sequence). Germline trimming cut 3 bases from V and 3 bases from J; bases unmatched to any gene: 4. The CDR3 totals 14 residues. The CDR3 DNA reads as TGTGCCTGGAGCGGTACAGGGGACACCGGGGAGCTGTTTTTT. Translated, it gives CAWSGTGDTGELFF.

The CDR3 DNA is TGTGCCAGCTCACCACCGGGACACTACAATCGGGAGACCCAGTACTTC. Protein sequence: CASSPPGHYNRETQYF. The genes are TRBV18 and TRBJ2-5; D perhaps matches TRBD1 (6 bases). This CDR3 is 16 amino acids long. Germline V gene lookup returns CDR1 KGHSH and CDR2 LQKENI. V lost 0 bases, J lost 5 bases, and 16 bases lay in between.

This chain joins TRBV19 and TRBJ2-6, with D unclear. The CDR3 covers 16 residues. The ends were cut back, 5 bases at V and 0 bases at J, with 11 bases in the middle. Germline CDR1 LNHDA, CDR2 SQIVND (reference sequence). The CDR3 DNA reads TGTGCCAGTAGTCCTGAGAAGATCTCTGGGGCCAACGTCCTGACTTTC. Protein product: CASSPEKISGANVLTF.

As to this clone: At one of its ends the junction is not consistent with the germline gene, which may arise from a read error. The CDR3 coding sequence is TGTGCTAGCAGTCGACAGTTCAACACTGAAGCTTTCTTT. Its protein product is CASSRQFNTEAFF. The chain employs TRBV7-7 and TRBJ1-1; tentative D call: TRBD1 (5 bases). Germline V gene data show CDR1 as SSHAT and CDR2 as FNYEAQ (reference sequence). The CDR3 has 13 amino acids.

J is TRBJ1-1 and V is TRBV5-1; 7 bases line up with TRBD1. This CDR3 is 18 amino acids long. The V segment lost 0 bases and the J segment 1 base; nucleotides outside the gene matches: 12. The germline CDR1 and CDR2 sequences are SGHRS and YFSETQ. CDR3 DNA: TGCGCCAGCAGCTTGGCCCTGGCAGGGGGACGAGGGAACACTGAAGCTTTCTTT. Its protein product is CASSLALAGGRGNTEAFF. Full variable domain (missing parts from reference TRBV5-1 and TRBJ1-1): KAGVTQTPRYLIKTRGQQVTLSCSPISGHRSVSWYQQTPGQGLQFLFEYFSETQRNKGNFPGRFSGRQFSNSRSEMNVSTLELGDSALYLCASSLALAGGRGNTEAFFGQGTRLTVV.

V gene TRBV5-1 combines with J gene TRBJ2-3; TRBD2 aligns across 12 bases. The V gene's germline CDR1 is SGHRS and CDR2 YFSETQ. The V gene end was trimmed by 2 bases and the J gene end by 6 bases; junction bases not matched to a gene: 10. The CDR3 extends over 17 amino acids. CDR3 sequence reads: CASSLGLAGPRTDTQYF. In DNA form, the CDR3 reads TGCGCCAGCAGCTTAGGACTAGCGGGACCCAGAACGGATACGCAGTATTTT.

V gene TRBV7-6 combines with J gene TRBJ2-1; 11 bases match TRBD2. The CDR3 has 16 residues. The junction had 8 bases not matched to a gene; V was cut back by 4 bases and J by 6 bases. From germline, CDR1 is SGHVS and CDR2 FNYEAQ. The CDR3 nucleotides read TGTGCCAGCAGCTCACGCCTGGGGACTAGCGGCAATGAGCAGTTCTTC. This encodes CASSSRLGTSGNEQFF.

The V call is TRBV7-6, the J call TRBJ2-7; 7 nucleotides match TRBD1. The junction had 4 bases not matched to a gene; V was cut back by 3 bases and J by 2 bases. The germline V gene encodes CDR1 SGHVS and CDR2 FNYEAQ. CDR3 length equals 14 residues. In DNA, the CDR3 is TGTGCCAGCAGCTTTACAGGGGCTACCTACGAGCAGTACTTC. This encodes CASSFTGATYEQYF.

The chain recombines TRBV10-3 with TRBJ1-5; 7 positions agree with TRBD1. Germline loops: CDR1 ENHRY, CDR2 SYGVKD. The V gene end was trimmed by 2 bases and the J gene end by 5 bases; junction bases not matched to a gene: 6. The CDR3 length is 15 residues. CDR3 amino acids: CAISETTGFDQPQHF. The CDR3 DNA is TGTGCCATCAGTGAGACGACAGGGTTTGATCAGCCCCAGCATTTT.

This chain connects TRBV29-1 to TRBJ1-5; TRBD1 agrees at 8 bases. The J segment lost 6 bases and the V segment lost 4 bases, leaving 2 bases of the junction unmatched. Germline V gene lookup returns CDR1 SQVTM and CDR2 ANQGSEA. The CDR3 runs 12 residues. CDR3 sequence (DNA): TGCAGCGTTGTCGGACAGGGTCAGCCCCAGCATTTT. It yields the protein CSVVGQGQPQHF.

The J gene is TRBJ2-5, the V gene TRBV5-6; unclear D gene. The CDR3 contains 14 residues. Germline CDR1 is SGHDT and CDR2 is YYEEEE. V shed 0 bases and J shed 2 bases, with 8 bases lying between them. The CDR3 region has the DNA TGTGCCAGCAGCTTGGCCACAGTACAAGAGACCCAGTACTTC. It is translated as CASSLATVQETQYF.

Here the CDR3 reads CASSRQGYEQFF. For the CDR3, the DNA is TGTGCCAGCAGTAGACAGGGGTATGAGCAGTTCTTC. The chain combines TRBV6-5 with TRBJ2-1; TRBD1 agrees at 8 bases. Per the germline V gene, CDR1 is MNHEY and CDR2 is SVGAGI. This CDR3 has 12 residues. The V and J ends lost 5 bases and 8 bases, in that order; junction bases with no gene match: 2.

This rearrangement joins TRBV6-5 to TRBJ2-2; 7 bases fit TRBD1. The CDR3 length is 14 residues. The germline gives CDR1 MNHEY, CDR2 SVGAGI. Losses at the gene ends were 5 bases for V and 4 bases for J; bases not matched to a gene: 4. CDR3: CASSPTGVTGELFF. In DNA, the CDR3 is TGTGCCAGCAGTCCCACAGGGGTCACCGGGGAGCTGTTTTTT.